These T cell receptor beta chains were read from a single sample in a study of OX40 agonist ivuxolimab in advanced cancers. Assay used: immunoSEQ multiplex PCR; TCRdb lists only in-frame clones, some missing. The top ten clones hold roughly 0.67% of a sample with tens of thousands of clones, 88% of them seen once. The specimen comprised CD4+ or CD8+ T cells sorted from blood, sampled in a trial of the OX40 agonist ivuxolimab. These TCRs come from an adult with an advanced solid tumor such as melanoma, head and neck, liver or kidney cancer. CDR3s include the opening cysteine and the closing phenylalanine or tryptophan. The D gene is left open where the match is weak. The size of a clone is reported for some rows only, either as once, few or many, or as a class for expanded clones.

v_call	j_call	d_call	clone_size	cdr3_nt	cdr3_aa
TRBV6-5	TRBJ2-7	TRBD1	.	TGTGCCAGCAGACTAGGACAGGGGCGTATTGGGCAGTACTTC	CASRLGQGRIGQYF
TRBV10-3	TRBJ2-7	.	.	TGTGCCATCAGCACCTCGGACAGCTCCTCCTACGAGCAGTACTTC	CAISTSDSSSYEQYF
TRBV9	TRBJ1-2	TRBD1	.	TGTGCCAGCAGCCTTAGGGGGCGAGGCTACACCTTC	CASSLRGRGYTF
TRBV5-1	TRBJ2-3	.	.	TGCGCCAGCAGCACTGGGACCCCTTACACAGATACGCAGTATTTT	CASSTGTPYTDTQYF
TRBV7-3	TRBJ2-2	TRBD2	.	TGTGCCAGCAGCTCCAACCCCCCTAGCGGGAGGGACACCGGGGAGCTGTTTTTT	CASSSNPPSGRDTGELFF
TRBV5-1	TRBJ1-1	.	.	TGCGCCAGCAGCCCCATGTTTACGAACACTGAAGCTTTCTTT	CASSPMFTNTEAFF
TRBV25-1	TRBJ1-4	.	.	TGTGCCAGCAGTGAGGACAGAATTAATGAAAAACTGTTTTTT	CASSEDRINEKLFF
TRBV18	TRBJ2-7	TRBD2	.	TGTGCCAGCTCACCACCGAGTGGGGGGAGGGTGGCCTACGAGCAGTACTTC	CASSPPSGGRVAYEQYF
TRBV5-5	TRBJ1-1	.	.	TGTGCCAGCAGCTTGCGGGGGCGAAGTGACACTGAAGCTTTCTTT	CASSLRGRSDTEAFF
TRBV6-1	TRBJ1-5	.	.	TGTGCCAGCAGTGAACAGGGCGCGCTCAATCAGCCCCAGCATTTT	CASSEQGALNQPQHF
TRBV28	TRBJ1-1	.	.	TGTGCCAGCAGTTCCTGGGGGGAGGGGAGCACTGAAGCTTTCTTT	CASSSWGEGSTEAFF
TRBV6-1	TRBJ2-2	.	.	TGTGCCAGCAGTGATAGGCCCCGACGGGACACCGGGGAGCTGTTTTTT	CASSDRPRRDTGELFF
TRBV15	TRBJ2-3	TRBD2	.	TGTGCCACCAGCGGGCTCTTGGGGAGGGTCACAGATACGCAGTATTTT	CATSGLLGRVTDTQYF
TRBV19	TRBJ2-5	.	.	TGTGCCACATCACTACTAGGGGAGACCCAGTACTTC	CATSLLGETQYF
TRBV27	TRBJ2-5	.	.	TGTGCCAGCAGTCCCCGCGAAGGGACTGGTTTAGAGACCCAGTACTTC	CASSPREGTGLETQYF
TRBV10-2	TRBJ2-7	.	.	TGCGCCAGCAGTGAGAGGGGGGGAGGGGGACTCCCCAGCGAGCAGTACTTC	CASSERGGGGLPSEQYF
TRBV9	TRBJ2-3	.	.	TGTGCCAGCAGCGTAGGTAAGATCAGGGACACAGATACGCAGTATTTT	CASSVGKIRDTDTQYF
TRBV19	TRBJ1-4	.	.	TGTGCCAGTAGTGTTGGAGATTATAATGAAAAACTGTTTTTT	CASSVGDYNEKLFF
TRBV11-2	TRBJ2-5	.	few	TGTGCCAGCAGCTTTATGAACAGGAGAGGGGAGACCCAGTACTTC	CASSFMNRRGETQYF